This T cell receptor (beta chain) was identified during a study of blood T cell repertoires in COVID-19. Background on the study: Sites in the United States, Italy and Spain provided acute and convalescent COVID-19 samples.

In the authors' methods: Using reference gene primer amplification, nucleated cell counts were estimated. The data were produced by immunoSEQ multiplex PCR, yet TCRdb's version contains in-frame clones alone and is incomplete. Clone size and the V and J calls come from that table; the DNA yielded D and trimming. Found here are 390,000 or so clones, roughly 90% of them singletons; the top ten hold 3%. Patients in Seattle were enrolled during active infection, then followed longitudinally. The germline V and J ends were trimmed by 0 bases and 5 bases, with 16 bases remaining between them. CDR1 is SGHRS, CDR2 YFSETQ, per germline. CDR3 size: 16 residues.

The rearrangement uses TRBV5-1 and TRBJ2-3, with D perhaps matching TRBD1 (5 bases). The receptor was isolated from a woman under 40 with COVID-19, enrolled during active disease. Specimen: peripheral blood. The DNA of the CDR3 is TGCGCCAGCAGCTTGGAAGATTGGGTAGGGGTAGATACGCAGTATTTT. Translated, it gives CASSLEDWVGVDTQYF.